This T cell receptor beta chain emerged from a study of cytomegalovirus exposure and HLA in healthy donors. Study at large: A data release that came early held roughly 80 million unique TCRs from HLA-typed donors.

Study-wide results and limits: A list of 164 TCR beta chains associated with cytomegalovirus was given.

J lost 7 bases, V lost 1 base, and 5 bases had no gene match. The CDR3 runs 15 residues. Germline V gene sequence: CDR1 SGDLS, CDR2 YYNGEE. 60 Vbeta and 13 Jbeta primers were used in PCR. Authors' data handling: In a later analysis, of 70 million to 85 million unique beta chains, 9 million to 11 million appeared in at least two donors. The data were produced by immunoSEQ multiplex PCR, yet TCRdb's version contains in-frame clones alone and is incomplete. V and J calls and clone size are those listed in that table; D and trimming were worked out from the DNA. The table lists fewer than 250,000 clones, approximately 79% of them singletons. As for this clone: Its antigen remains unknown.

The TCR comes from a man younger than 35 in good health and CMV-seronegative. Source material: PBMCs. The chain carries TRBV9 and TRBJ1-4; 9 nucleotides agree with TRBD1. CDR3 in amino acids: CASSVQGQGFEKLFF. Written as DNA, the CDR3 is TGTGCCAGCAGCGTACAGGGACAGGGCTTTGAAAAACTGTTTTTT.